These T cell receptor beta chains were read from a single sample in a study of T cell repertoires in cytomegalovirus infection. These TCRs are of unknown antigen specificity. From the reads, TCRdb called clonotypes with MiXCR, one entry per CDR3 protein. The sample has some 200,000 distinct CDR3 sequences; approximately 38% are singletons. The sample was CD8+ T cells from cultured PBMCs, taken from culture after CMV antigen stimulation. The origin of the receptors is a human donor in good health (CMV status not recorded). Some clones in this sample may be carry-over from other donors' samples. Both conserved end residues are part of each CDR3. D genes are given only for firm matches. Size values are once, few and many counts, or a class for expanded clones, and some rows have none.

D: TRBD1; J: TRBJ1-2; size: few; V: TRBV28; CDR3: CASSPPGQVAIGYTF; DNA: TGTGCCAGCAGCCCTCCCGGACAGGTCGCTATAGGCTACACCTTC
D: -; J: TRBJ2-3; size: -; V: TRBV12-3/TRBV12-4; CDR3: CASVYAGNTDTQYF; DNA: TGTGCCAGCGTTTATGCGGGGAACACAGATACGCAGTATTTT
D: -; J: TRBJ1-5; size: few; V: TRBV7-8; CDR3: CASSLEWDSNQPQHF; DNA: TGTGCCAGCAGCTTAGAATGGGATAGCAATCAGCCCCAGCATTTT
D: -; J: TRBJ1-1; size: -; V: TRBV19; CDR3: CATRRGEGDTEAFF; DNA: TGTGCCACCCGTAGAGGGGAGGGGGACACTGAAGCTTTCTTT
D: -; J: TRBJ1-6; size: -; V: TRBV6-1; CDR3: CASSEARLRRDSPLHF; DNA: TGTGCCAGCAGTGAAGCGCGTCTGAGGAGGGACTCACCCCTCCACTTT
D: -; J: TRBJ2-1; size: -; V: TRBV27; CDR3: CASSLLVGDRSYNEQFF; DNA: TGTGCCAGCAGTTTACTAGTGGGTGACAGGAGCTACAATGAGCAGTTCTTC
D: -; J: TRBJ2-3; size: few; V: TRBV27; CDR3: CASSLNTDTQYF; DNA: TGTGCCAGCAGTTTAAACACAGATACGCAGTATTTT
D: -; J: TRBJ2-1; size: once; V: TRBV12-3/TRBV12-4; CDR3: CASSPTDDQFF; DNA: TGTGCCAGCAGTCCCACAGATGATCAGTTCTTC
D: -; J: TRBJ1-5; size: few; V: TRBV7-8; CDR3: CASSLEAQPQHF; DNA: TGTGCCAGCAGCTTAGAAGCTCAGCCCCAGCATTTT
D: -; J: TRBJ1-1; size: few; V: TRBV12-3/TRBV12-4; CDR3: CASSLGLGLNTEAFF; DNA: TGTGCCAGCAGTTTAGGTCTCGGTCTGAACACTGAAGCTTTCTTT
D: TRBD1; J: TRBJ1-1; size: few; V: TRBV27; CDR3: CASSHVPGQGSTEAFF; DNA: TGTGCCAGCAGTCACGTACCGGGACAGGGGAGCACTGAAGCTTTCTTT
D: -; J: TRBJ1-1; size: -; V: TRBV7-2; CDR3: CASTPATVNTEAFF; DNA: TGTGCCAGCACCCCGGCGACAGTGAACACTGAAGCTTTCTTT
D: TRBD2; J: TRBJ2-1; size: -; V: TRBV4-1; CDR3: CASSQASGSSYNEQFF; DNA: TGCGCCAGCAGCCAGGCTAGCGGGAGCTCCTACAATGAGCAGTTCTTC
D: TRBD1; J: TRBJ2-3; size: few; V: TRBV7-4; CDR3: CASSLGTGFSTDTQYF; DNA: TGTGCCAGCAGCTTAGGGACAGGGTTTAGCACAGATACGCAGTATTTT
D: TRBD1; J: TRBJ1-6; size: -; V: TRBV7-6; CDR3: CASSLWSRQGVSNSPLHF; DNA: TGTGCCAGCAGCTTATGGTCCCGACAGGGGGTCTCTAATTCACCCCTCCACTTT
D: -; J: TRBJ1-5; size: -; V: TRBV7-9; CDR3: CASSFQTETQPQHF; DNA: TGTGCCAGCAGCTTTCAGACGGAAACTCAGCCCCAGCATTTT
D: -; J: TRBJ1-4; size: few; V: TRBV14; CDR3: CASSATQGRGEKLFF; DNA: TGTGCCAGCAGCGCCACACAGGGCAGGGGTGAAAAACTGTTTTTT
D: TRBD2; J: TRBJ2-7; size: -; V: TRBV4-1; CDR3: CASSRFGTSYGTSGRASYEQYF; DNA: TGCGCCAGCAGCCGGTTCGGGACGTCGTATGGAACTAGCGGGAGGGCCAGCTACGAGCAGTACTTC
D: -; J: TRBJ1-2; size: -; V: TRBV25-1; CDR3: CASSGSTRIEYGYTF; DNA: TGTGCCAGCAGTGGCTCGACAAGGATAGAGTATGGCTACACCTTC
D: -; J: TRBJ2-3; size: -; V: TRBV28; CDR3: CASSFSTVAGITDTQYF; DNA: TGTGCCAGCAGTTTCAGCACCGTGGCGGGAATCACAGATACGCAGTATTTT
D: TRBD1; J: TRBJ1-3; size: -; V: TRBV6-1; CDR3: CASSANRGAGNTIYF; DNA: TGTGCCAGCAGCGCAAACAGGGGAGCTGGAAACACCATATATTTT
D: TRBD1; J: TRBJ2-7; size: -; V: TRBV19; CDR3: CASSGRQGVSSYEQYF; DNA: TGTGCCAGTAGTGGACGACAGGGGGTCAGCTCCTACGAGCAGTACTTC
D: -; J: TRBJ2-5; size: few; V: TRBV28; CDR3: CASSLMWGTQETQYF; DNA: TGTGCCAGCAGCCTTATGTGGGGTACCCAAGAGACCCAGTACTTC
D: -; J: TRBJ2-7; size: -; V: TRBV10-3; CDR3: CATQTPTISSYEQYF; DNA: TGTGCCACCCAAACCCCGACCATTTCCTCCTACGAGCAGTACTTC